The T cell receptor (beta chain) described here comes from a study of OX40 agonist ivuxolimab in advanced cancers. Study-wide background: Ivuxolimab is a fully human IgG2 antibody that activates OX40 (CD134). Patients were infused with ivuxolimab every 2 weeks at 0.01 to 10 mg/kg. The dose-escalation cohort was about 83% male, with a mean age of around 54 years, ranging about 20 to 85.

Trimming left V 4 bases short and J 5 bases short, with 3 bases between. Germline CDR1 reads LGHNA; CDR2 reads YNFKEQ. This CDR3 has 11 amino acids. On this clone: Its antigen is not identified.

Study results and limitations: Among T cells, CD8+ cells averaged more expanded clones than CD4+ cells.

The protocol was immunoSEQ multiplex PCR, while the TCRdb copy is restricted to in-frame clones and leaves out a portion. The table lists approximately 80,000 clones, more than 90% of them singletons. The source of this sequence is an adult with an advanced solid tumor such as melanoma, head and neck, liver or kidney cancer. The chain couples TRBV4-2 to TRBJ2-1; no reliable D call. Sequencing was performed on CD4+ or CD8+ T cells sorted from blood, taken in a trial of the OX40 agonist ivuxolimab. The CDR3 DNA sequence: TGTGCCAGCAGCCCAGACAATGAGCAGTTCTTC. This codes for CASSPDNEQFF.